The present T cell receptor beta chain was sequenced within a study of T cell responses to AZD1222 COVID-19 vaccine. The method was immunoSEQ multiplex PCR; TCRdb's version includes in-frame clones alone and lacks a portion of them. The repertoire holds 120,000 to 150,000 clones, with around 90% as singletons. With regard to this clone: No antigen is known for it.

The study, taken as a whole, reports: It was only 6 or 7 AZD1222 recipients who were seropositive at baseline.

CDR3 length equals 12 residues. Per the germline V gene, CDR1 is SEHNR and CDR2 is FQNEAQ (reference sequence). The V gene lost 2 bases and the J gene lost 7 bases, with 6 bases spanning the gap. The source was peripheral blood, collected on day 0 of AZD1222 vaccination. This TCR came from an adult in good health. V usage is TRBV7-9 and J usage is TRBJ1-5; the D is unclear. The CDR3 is CASSLIGQPQHF. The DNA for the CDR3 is TGTGCCAGCAGCTTAATTGGCCAGCCCCAGCATTTT. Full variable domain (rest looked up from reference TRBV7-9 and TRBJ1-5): DTGVSQNPRHKITKRGQNVTFRCDPISEHNRLYWYRQTLGQGPEFLTYFQNEAQLEKSRLLSDRFSAERPKGSFSTLEIQRTEQGDSAMYLCASSLIGQPQHFGDGTRLSIL.